A selection of T cell receptor beta chains follows, all from one sample in a study of blood T cell repertoires in COVID-19. Sequenced by immunoSEQ multiplex PCR; TCRdb stores in-frame clones only, minus some. The sample consists of about 130,000 clones, 86% of them appearing once. The sequencing input was PBMCs or T cells enriched from blood (not recorded which). The receptors originated from a woman between 45 and 65 years old who had recovered from COVID-19. Both conserved end residues are part of each CDR3. A D gene is named only where the DNA matches it firmly. The size field is filled for only some rows; it gives once, few, many or a size class.

>few|TRBJ2-2|.|TRBV19
CASRGARGTRTGELFF
TGTGCCAGCAGGGGGGCGAGGGGGACCAGAACCGGGGAGCTGTTTTTT
>.|TRBJ2-3|.|TRBV5-5
CASSLWGPRGTDTQYF
TGTGCCAGCAGCTTGTGGGGGCCACGGGGCACAGATACGCAGTATTTT
>.|TRBJ2-1|TRBD2|TRBV10-3
CAIGDGGVSEQFF
TGTGCCATCGGAGACGGGGGGGTCAGTGAGCAGTTCTTC
>.|TRBJ2-2|TRBD2|TRBV3-1/TRBV3-2
CASSQTGTSDTGELFF
TGTGCCAGCAGCCAGACCGGGACTAGCGACACCGGGGAGCTGTTTTTT
>.|TRBJ2-1|TRBD1|TRBV9
CASSVVGTGAYNEQFF
TGTGCCAGCAGCGTAGTGGGGACAGGGGCCTACAATGAGCAGTTCTTC
>.|TRBJ1-3|.|TRBV4-2
CASSQEGAEGNTIYF
TGTGCCAGCAGCCAAGAGGGGGCCGAAGGAAACACCATATATTTT
>.|TRBJ1-6|.|TRBV23-1
CASSQSDRLGSPLHF
TGCGCCAGCAGTCAGTCCGACAGGTTGGGTTCACCCCTCCACTTT
>.|TRBJ1-2|.|TRBV5-6
CASSLDVSYGYTF
TGTGCCAGCAGCTTGGATGTGAGCTATGGCTACACCTTC
>.|TRBJ2-7|.|TRBV11-2
CASSLVSGQSPYEQYF
TGTGCCAGCAGCTTAGTTTCGGGTCAGTCCCCCTACGAGCAGTACTTC
>.|TRBJ2-3|TRBD1|TRBV5-1
CASSKGQGETTDTQYF
TGCGCCAGCAGCAAGGGACAGGGGGAGACCACAGATACGCAGTATTTT
>.|TRBJ1-2|TRBD1|TRBV10-1
CASSGTGTDYTF
TGCGCCAGCAGTGGGACAGGGACCGACTACACCTTC
>.|TRBJ1-1|.|TRBV19
CASSLSSNTEAFF
TGTGCCAGTAGTCTTAGCAGCAACACTGAAGCTTTCTTT
>.|TRBJ1-1|.|TRBV11-2
CASSLAVYTEAFF
TGTGCCAGCAGCTTAGCAGTTTACACTGAAGCTTTCTTT
>once|TRBJ2-5|.|TRBV11-3
CASSLSPGAQETQYF
TGTGCCAGCAGCTTATCCCCCGGAGCGCAAGAGACCCAGTACTTC
>.|TRBJ2-5|.|TRBV7-9
CASSPDSSVQETQYF
TGTGCCAGCAGCCCTGACTCCTCGGTCCAAGAGACCCAGTACTTC
>.|TRBJ2-7|TRBD2|TRBV6-5
CASRRGVEQYF
TGTGCCAGCAGACGGGGGGTCGAGCAGTACTTC
>.|TRBJ1-5|TRBD1|TRBV9
CASSVEGQVDQPQHF
TGTGCCAGCAGCGTAGAAGGACAGGTGGATCAGCCCCAGCATTTT
>.|TRBJ2-2|TRBD1|TRBV6-5
CASTAGQGTGELFF
TGTGCCAGCACCGCGGGACAGGGCACCGGGGAGCTGTTTTTT
>.|TRBJ1-2|.|TRBV18
CASSLQDHYGYTF
TGTGCCAGCTCATTACAGGATCACTATGGCTACACCTTC
>.|TRBJ2-7|TRBD2|TRBV5-1
CASRLGLAGPYEQYF
TGCGCCAGCAGACTGGGACTAGCGGGACCTTACGAGCAGTACTTC
>.|TRBJ1-1|.|TRBV7-9
CASSLAGAGVNTEAFF
TGTGCCAGCAGCTTAGCGGGGGCCGGGGTGAACACTGAAGCTTTCTTT
>.|TRBJ1-5|.|TRBV15
CATSRDFSRNQPQHF
TGTGCCACCAGCAGAGATTTCAGTCGCAATCAGCCCCAGCATTTT
>.|TRBJ2-7|.|TRBV7-9
CASSLVVRGSSYEQYF
TGTGCCAGCAGCTTAGTTGTACGTGGGAGCTCCTACGAGCAGTACTTC
>.|TRBJ1-6|.|TRBV18
CASSREGNKNSPLHF
TGTGCCAGCTCACGGGAGGGGAATAAGAATTCACCCCTCCACTTT
>.|TRBJ1-3|TRBD1|TRBV9
CASSATGETAGNTIYF
TGTGCCAGCAGCGCGACAGGGGAAACAGCCGGAAACACCATATATTTT
>once|TRBJ1-1|.|TRBV27
CASSLSSDLTEAFF
TGTGCCAGCAGTTTATCATCAGATTTAACTGAAGCTTTCTTT
>once|TRBJ2-3|TRBD2|TRBV7-3
CASSPSGVTDTQYF
TGTGCCAGCAGCCCAAGCGGGGTTACAGATACGCAGTATTTT
>.|TRBJ1-1|TRBD1|TRBV2
CASNPVGQVQNTEAFF
TGTGCCAGCAACCCAGTGGGACAGGTCCAAAACACTGAAGCTTTCTTT
>.|TRBJ2-7|TRBD1|TRBV5-6
CASIGQGQGHEQYF
TGTGCCAGCATCGGGCAAGGACAGGGCCACGAGCAGTACTTC
>.|TRBJ1-2|TRBD1|TRBV6-5
CASSYGQGAGGYTF
TGTGCCAGCAGTTATGGACAGGGGGCGGGCGGCTACACCTTC
>.|TRBJ1-6|.|TRBV4-1
CASSQESPGYNSPLHF
TGCGCCAGCAGCCAAGAGAGCCCAGGCTATAATTCACCCCTCCACTTT
>.|TRBJ1-1|TRBD1|TRBV12-5
CASGSGGTVEAFF
TGTGCTAGTGGTTCCGGCGGGACAGTCGAAGCTTTCTTT
>.|TRBJ2-7|.|TRBV7-2
CASSLASSGSGYEQYF
TGTGCCAGCAGCTTAGCGTCGAGCGGAAGCGGGTACGAGCAGTACTTC
>once|TRBJ2-7|TRBD1|TRBV7-2
CASSATGIYEQYF
TGTGCCAGCAGCGCGACAGGGATCTACGAGCAGTACTTC
>.|TRBJ1-2|.|TRBV2
CASSDLGEDYGYTF
TGTGCCAGCAGTGATCTGGGGGAGGACTATGGCTACACCTTC
>.|TRBJ2-7|.|TRBV30
CAWSGWVAGGSYEQYF
TGTGCCTGGAGTGGTTGGGTGGCAGGGGGGTCCTACGAGCAGTACTTC
>.|TRBJ2-1|TRBD1|TRBV10-1
CASSEGTGGRKQFF
TGCGCCAGCAGTGAGGGGACAGGGGGCCGGAAGCAGTTCTTC
>few|TRBJ1-5|.|TRBV12-3/TRBV12-4
CASSPGGLQPQHF
TGTGCCAGCAGCCCCGGGGGGTTACAGCCCCAGCATTTT
>.|TRBJ1-5|.|TRBV2
CASSRNRPYSNQPQHF
TGTGCCAGCAGTCGAAACAGGCCTTATAGCAATCAGCCCCAGCATTTT
>.|TRBJ2-7|TRBD1|TRBV7-2
CASSLWGTGQYEQYF
TGTGCCAGCAGCTTATGGGGGACAGGGCAATACGAGCAGTACTTC
>.|TRBJ2-2|TRBD2|TRBV9
CASSESGGAYPGELFF
TGTGCCAGCAGCGAGAGCGGGGGGGCCTATCCCGGGGAGCTGTTTTTT
>.|TRBJ2-5|TRBD2|TRBV4-2
CASSQAISLAGEETQYF
TGTGCCAGCAGCCAGGCCATTTCCCTAGCGGGGGAAGAGACCCAGTACTTC
>.|TRBJ2-7|TRBD1|TRBV29-1
CSALMDRGSYEQYF
TGCAGCGCCTTGATGGACAGGGGTTCCTACGAGCAGTACTTC
>few|TRBJ2-7|.|TRBV6-5
CASSPWTGSSYEQYF
TGTGCCAGCAGTCCGTGGACGGGGAGCTCCTACGAGCAGTACTTC
>once|TRBJ1-2|.|TRBV5-1
CASSLEGGGYTF
TGCGCCAGCAGCTTGGAAGGGGGTGGCTACACCTTC
>.|TRBJ2-7|TRBD1|TRBV6-5
CATRDRGPYEQYF
TGTGCCACCCGGGACAGGGGGCCGTACGAGCAGTACTTC
>.|TRBJ1-5|.|TRBV5-4
CASSFGGTSNQPQHF
TGTGCCAGCAGCTTTGGGGGGACTAGCAATCAGCCCCAGCATTTT
>few|TRBJ2-6|.|TRBV19
CASSMDSSGANVLTF
TGTGCCAGTAGTATGGACAGCTCTGGGGCCAACGTCCTGACTTTC
>.|TRBJ1-4|.|TRBV19
CASRPRTVEKLFF
TGTGCCAGTAGACCAAGGACAGTTGAAAAACTGTTTTTT
>.|TRBJ2-5|.|TRBV11-2
CASSLARGRQETQYF
TGTGCCAGCAGCTTAGCGCGGGGACGCCAAGAGACCCAGTACTTC
>.|TRBJ2-1|.|TRBV7-2
CASSQRSSYNEQFF
TGTGCCAGCAGCCAACGGAGCTCCTACAATGAGCAGTTCTTC
>.|TRBJ2-7|.|TRBV30
CAWLPTGFGEQYF
TGTGCCTGGCTTCCTACAGGGTTCGGCGAGCAGTACTTC